This is a list of T cell receptor beta chains from one sample in a study of blood T cell repertoires in COVID-19. Measured with immunoSEQ multiplex PCR; TCRdb has only the in-frame clones, and not every one. The repertoire includes about 69,000 clones, approximately 80% of them detected once, and more than 10% sits in the top ten. Material: peripheral blood. These receptors originate from a man between 50 and 59 years old with COVID-19, enrolled during active disease. Both conserved end residues are part of each CDR3. D genes are given only for firm matches.

D gene,V gene,J gene,CDR3 length,CDR3 protein
TRBD1,TRBV6-1,TRBJ1-2,17,CASSGRQGARANYGYTF
TRBD1,TRBV10-3,TRBJ1-1,17,CAISLQPKGAGNTEAFF
TRBD1,TRBV15,TRBJ1-2,14,CATSSRGATYGYTF
NA,TRBV21-1,TRBJ2-3,16,CASSTTSGGQSDTQYF
TRBD2,TRBV5-6,TRBJ2-2,18,CASSSGLAGGPNTGELFF
NA,TRBV7-3,TRBJ1-1,16,CASSLTFRGSDTEAFF
TRBD2,TRBV7-9,TRBJ2-1,15,CASSPPGLASNEQFF
NA,TRBV6-5,TRBJ2-3,14,CASTRDLKSDTQYF
NA,TRBV5-1,TRBJ1-4,13,CASSTGTGEKLFF
NA,TRBV6-6,TRBJ1-1,15,CASSYSIGVEGEAFF
NA,TRBV7-9,TRBJ1-1,13,CASTWSGNTEAFF
NA,TRBV19,TRBJ1-2,13,CASTHRVPGGYTF
NA,TRBV5-6,TRBJ1-6,19,CASSLSVPTYSSYNSPLHF
NA,TRBV6-6,TRBJ1-2,12,CASNIGGYGYTF
NA,TRBV18,TRBJ2-7,12,CASSPNSYEQYF
TRBD1,TRBV7-9,TRBJ1-1,18,CASSLTRGQGRASTEAFF
TRBD1,TRBV3-1/TRBV3-2,TRBJ2-7,15,CASSQERQGAGEQYF
TRBD1,TRBV18,TRBJ2-5,15,CASSPAGEGGETQYF
TRBD1,TRBV5-1,TRBJ2-7,15,CASRFSRTGPYEQYF
TRBD2,TRBV5-4,TRBJ2-3,15,CASSFYGGDTDTQYF
NA,TRBV12-3/TRBV12-4,TRBJ1-2,13,CASSLVRNYGYTF
TRBD1,TRBV7-9,TRBJ1-1,16,CASSFVGQGENTEAFF
TRBD2,TRBV14,TRBJ2-3,15,CASSHVGGITDTQYF
TRBD1,TRBV5-1,TRBJ2-5,14,CASVQDRSLGVQYF
TRBD2,TRBV7-3,TRBJ2-7,15,CASSLMGGSPYEQYF
TRBD1,TRBV3-1/TRBV3-2,TRBJ1-2,17,CASSPRHRDRANYGYTF
NA,TRBV11-2,TRBJ2-3,14,CASSSRDNGDTQYF
TRBD1,TRBV18,TRBJ1-3,16,CASSVFRDSSGNTIYF
NA,TRBV2,TRBJ1-5,17,CASSELSTRSSNQPQHF
TRBD1,TRBV10-3,TRBJ1-5,14,CAIRSGGGNQPQHF
NA,TRBV10-3,TRBJ2-1,16,CAISESRGGLVNEQFF
TRBD1,TRBV4-3,TRBJ2-3,16,CASSQDRGRPTDTQYF
NA,TRBV11-3,TRBJ1-1,13,CASSLALNTEAFF
TRBD2,TRBV7-9,TRBJ2-2,16,CASSYLTSVNTGELFF
TRBD2,TRBV3-1/TRBV3-2,TRBJ2-5,17,CASSHWRASGVQETQYF
TRBD2,TRBV30,TRBJ2-5,14,CAWGTSGGSETQYF
NA,TRBV7-9,TRBJ1-1,13,CASHLSSGTEAFF
NA,TRBV10-3,TRBJ2-2,13,CAFRGGNTGELFF
TRBD2,TRBV7-2,TRBJ2-1,14,CASSSTLAASEQFF
TRBD1,TRBV7-9,TRBJ2-7,17,CASSANYAGTGTYEQYF
TRBD1,TRBV18,TRBJ1-5,13,CASTGDIDQPQHF
NA,TRBV2,TRBJ1-2,12,CASSRDIAGYTF
TRBD1,TRBV5-3,TRBJ1-6,15,CARSSGTGPNSPLHF
TRBD2,TRBV19,TRBJ2-3,14,CASRPGGATDTQYF